The present entry profiles one T cell receptor beta chain with its context. Its antigen specificity is not known. No base qualities exist here, and no much larger clone lies one base off it. Based on the germline V gene, the CDR1 and CDR2 sequences are MNHEY and SVGAGI. The CDR3 contains 15 residues, cysteine and phenylalanine counted. CDR3 DNA only is kept here, 45 bases in frame from base 1. After removal of 7 bases from V and 1 base from J, the junction retains 5 bases not matched to a gene. The library was produced with the immunoSEQ multiplex PCR assay. The multiplex PCR relied on a mix of 60 forward primers for TCR Vbeta segments and 13 reverse primers for TCR Jbeta segments. The CDR3 region of rearranged TCR beta genes was amplified from genomic DNA by a multiplex PCR assay. The amplified TCR beta libraries were sequenced on the Illumina HiSeq System as 87-base-pair reads. On the authors' methods: Across the roughly 700 repertoires, a later analysis counted about 81 million unique TCR beta chains, approximately 10 million of which were shared by at least two donors. Raw reads were error-corrected and collapsed into unique sequences with a nearest-neighbor algorithm that merged closely related sequences to remove PCR and sequencing errors. CDR3 sequences were aligned to IMGT reference sequences to assign V, D and J gene segments. For a sequence to be retained, a match of at least six nucleotides was required to both a V gene segment and a J gene segment. Rearrangements were classified as productive when the CDR3 lacked stop codons and remained in frame with V and J, and all other rearrangements were classified as non-productive. Following IMGT convention, CDR3 was defined as the stretch from the second conserved V-encoded cysteine up to the conserved J-encoded phenylalanine. The earlier analysis of around 640 of the donors excluded sequences that lacked an unambiguous match to a single V gene segment. In an earlier analysis of several hundred of the donors, V segments were called functional above 56.7% productive rearrangements and were called segregating when the between-donor standard deviation exceeded 5%. A statistical classification framework was built to diagnose cytomegalovirus status from the catalog of TCR beta chain sequences. A later analysis assigned V and J genes by comparing TCR nucleotide sequences with IMGT/GENE-DB human TR gene sequences. The TCRdist pipeline was used in a later analysis to assign CDR3 sequences and most-parsimonious VDJ recombination scenarios. A later analysis defined each TCR beta chain by its CDR3 amino acid sequence plus V-gene family, and excluded reads lacking a unique V-gene family. To address suspected cross-contamination and a sequencing artifact, a later analysis removed a few hundred highly shared, low-generation-probability nucleotide sequences. In a later analysis, a clonal expansion index for each public chain was calculated from normalized within-repertoire ranks of inferred template counts. In a later analysis, generation probabilities were computed using a VDJ recombination model fitted to out-of-frame rearrangements, and the results were checked against IGoR. In a later analysis, hypergeometric tests were used to score TCR-TCR, TCR-HLA and TCR-CMV co-occurrence, with a repertoire-size bias correction applied to TCR pairs. In a later analysis, false discovery rates were estimated by permuting HLA or CMV assignments 20 times. In a later analysis, co-occurring TCRs were grouped with DBSCAN, and TCRdist sequence similarity was added when clustering was performed within HLA-allele-positive subsets. For co-occurrence clustering, repertoires with fewer than 30,000 or more than 120,000 public chains were excluded, along with five repertoires with anomalous nucleotide sharing. This is the immuneACCESS table as TCRdb keeps it, with only in-frame sequences that have V and J called. A part of the clones is gone; compared with another copy, unresolved V genes explain less than half, and the rest is unexplained. V, J and clone size are those of that table, while D and trimming were read from the DNA. This sample has about 140,000 clones in its table, and approximately 80% of those were observed once. Around 1.8% of the sample is held by the ten biggest clonotypes.

The cohort comprised more than 550 healthy bone marrow donors. All cohort members were sampled while nominally healthy, although unrecorded immune exposures were likely present. The donor tested CMV seropositive, placing the donor among the approximately 290 seropositive members of the cohort. Every donor gave a peripheral blood sample, and the peripheral blood mononuclear cells from that sample were used for TCR beta sequencing. The Qiagen DNeasy Blood Extraction Kit was used to extract genomic DNA from the blood cell samples. This record belongs to a study of cytomegalovirus exposure and HLA in healthy donors (dated by TCRdb to 2016 to 2017). Notes on the research overall: According to an earlier analysis of around 600 of the donors, about 170 million T cells yielded roughly 100 million unique TCR beta sequences and roughly 280 Gb of sequence data. About 320 gigabases of sequencing data and approximately 84 million unique TCR sequences were included in an early release covering roughly 600 HLA-typed donors. Among the roughly 370 genotyped donors, roughly 80% belonged to the genetic ancestry cluster associated with self-reported Caucasian donors. The study aimed to test whether signatures of past pathogen exposure could be identified by cataloging public T cell receptors. The T cell repertoires of some 700 subjects were profiled by immunosequencing and related to cytomegalovirus serostatus. A separate validation cohort of some 130 different subjects was used in addition to the approximately 640-subject first cohort. High-throughput TCR immunosequencing, statistical association of individual TCRs with disease status, and machine learning were combined to predict cytomegalovirus infection status. In a later analysis, previously published TCR beta repertoires from several hundred donors were re-analyzed and high-resolution HLA genotyping was added so that TCR occurrence patterns could be studied. The later analysis used no new phenotypic data to find candidate immune exposures, relying instead on TCR beta sequences and their occurrence across donors. To decide whether each TCR beta V gene segment behaved as functional or pseudogenic, an earlier analysis of approximately 620 of the donors relied on high-throughput TCR beta sequencing. Donor age, sex, ethnicity and CMV serostatus were compiled alongside the repertoire data. In a later genetic analysis, genome-wide SNP genotypes for about three fifths of the roughly 670 donors were used, and that subset was treated as a discovery cohort. Every discovery cohort repertoire had been produced on one sequencing platform. HLA typing included class I and class II loci at four-digit resolution. Typing coverage differed by locus: A, B, C, DRB1 and DQB1 were typed in roughly 629-630 donors, DQA1 in 522, DPA1 in 600 to 610, and DPB1 in just under 490. A handful of DR-DQ haplotypes were handled as single units for association and clustering because linkage in the cohort was strong. Across 398 genotyped donors of the cohort, an average of approximately 200,000 unique TCR beta nucleotide sequences per donor were sequenced, and around 19% of those sequences were non-productive.

Overall results and qualifications from the work: A later genetic analysis reported fewer N-insertions in productive TCRs among donors in an Asian-associated ancestry cluster than the roughly 670-donor mean. A cluster of highly shared sequence variants was judged likely to represent a technical artifact of the sequencing pipeline. The classifier was reported to diagnose cytomegalovirus status with high specificity and sensitivity in both the original cohort and the validation cohort. A few of the identified cytomegalovirus-associated TCR beta chains were confirmed in vitro to be specific for cytomegalovirus antigens. A later analysis found that TCR association rates varied across HLA loci, with DRB1 alleles showing the most associated TCRs and HLA-C alleles the fewest. Most CMV-associated TCR beta chains appeared to be HLA-restricted in a later analysis, and the HLA associations seemed to be driven largely by CMV exposure. Presence/absence analyses assumed roughly uniform sequencing depth across donors, an assumption that may not hold. When HLA alleles, especially DR and DQ, strongly co-occurred, TCR associations were difficult to assign to individual alleles. In this cohort, only TCR beta chains were sequenced, and detectable features were limited by the absence of alpha or paired-chain data. An earlier analysis of approximately 600 of the donors showed that most TCR beta V segments appeared in productive rearrangements either about 87% or about 30% of the time, which broadly matched IMGT annotations. Several of the top co-occurrence clusters appeared to be linked to parvovirus B19, influenza, CMV and Epstein-Barr virus, according to a later analysis. Linkage disequilibrium might explain the correlated functional status among segregating V segments, but an unknown experimental factor could not be ruled out. Because counts were too low, around 17 rarely observed V segments, including chromosome 9 orphons, were left out of the earlier analysis of 500 to 650 of the donors. According to the authors, the approach could potentially be generalized to other disease states and immunological phenotypes. A later analysis associated 17,000 or so TCR beta sequences with specific HLA alleles at a false discovery rate of 0.05. A further reported finding was that TCR beta sequences accurately predicted the HLA-A and HLA-B alleles for most subjects in the first cohort. Because some donors lacked HLA typing at each locus, the association tests relied only on the typed subset. Compared with equally common non-associated chains, HLA-associated TCR beta chains in a later analysis were more clonally expanded and had lower generation probabilities. In a later genetic analysis, a missense DCLRE1C variant was associated with V-gene and J-gene trimming of TCR beta chains, and the association was replicated in an independent cohort. Some IMGT-functional V segments, including TRBV6-2 and TRBV6-3, could not be told apart with the 87-base-pair reads, so those segments were excluded. For the cohort, immune exposure information was limited to CMV serostatus. Most TCR sequences were observed very rarely across donors, whereas some public TCRs were present in many individuals. The study listed approximately 150 TCR beta chains as associated with cytomegalovirus.

The sequenced sample consisted of PBMCs. This clonotype was sampled from a female donor in good health and CMV-seropositive. The chain uses TRBV6-5 and TRBJ2-1, and 9 junction bases match TRBD1. The CDR3 reads CASKEQGASYNEQFF. The DNA sequence is TGTGCCAGCAAAGAACAGGGGGCATCCTACAATGAGCAGTTCTTC.